This T cell receptor beta chain originates from a study of memory CD8 T cells in hepatitis C reinfection. Across the whole study: A couple of donors resolved primary infection, then developed chronic reinfection. HCV reinfection: RNA-positive following two negative tests at least 60 days apart. Pre-reinfection samples were taken 55 to 20 weeks before detection.

Assay: immunoSEQ multiplex PCR; the TCRdb copy retains only in-frame clones and omits some. The sample has approximately 51,000 clones, around 92% seen once. Noted time point: pre-reinfection, 55 to 20 weeks before reinfection detection. TCR sequencing was done directly ex vivo on sorted cells, without expansion in vitro. A couple of donors provided sorted CD3+ CD8+ CD45RO- naive CD8 T cells at all three reinfection time points. This clone was found a few times. Input material: naive CD8+ T cells sorted from blood. This clonotype was obtained from a man younger than 35 with hepatitis C virus infection.

The CDR3 DNA reads as TGTGCCAGCAGTTTGGGACAGGGTCGTCAGCCCCAGCATTTT. Protein product: CASSLGQGRQPQHF. The chain employs TRBV2 and TRBJ1-5, with 9 bases aligning to TRBD1. The CDR3 loop spans 14 amino acids. V gave up 5 bases and J gave up 6 bases; unmatched junction bases: 5. From germline, CDR1 is SNHLY and CDR2 FYNNEI.